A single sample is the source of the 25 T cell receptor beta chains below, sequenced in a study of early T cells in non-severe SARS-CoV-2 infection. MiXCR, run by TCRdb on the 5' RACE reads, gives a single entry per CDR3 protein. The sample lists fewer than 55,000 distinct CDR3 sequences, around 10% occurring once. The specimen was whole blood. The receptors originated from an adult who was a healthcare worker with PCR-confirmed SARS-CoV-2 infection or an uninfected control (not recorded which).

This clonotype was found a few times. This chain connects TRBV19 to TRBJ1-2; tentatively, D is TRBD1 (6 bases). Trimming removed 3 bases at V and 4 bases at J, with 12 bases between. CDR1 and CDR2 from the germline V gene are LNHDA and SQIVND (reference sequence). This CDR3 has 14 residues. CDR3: CASSIGGLSYGYTF. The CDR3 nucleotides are TGTGCCAGTAGTATCGGGGGGCTAAGCTATGGCTACACCTTC.

The CDR3 DNA follows: TGTGCCAGCAGCCACGCCAATCAGGGGGACGGGCAGTACTTC. It yields the protein CASSHANQGDGQYF. V gene TRBV11-1 combines with J gene TRBJ2-7; TRBD1 agrees at 7 bases. V lost 5 bases to trimming and J lost 9 bases; unmatched junction nucleotides: 13. CDR3 length equals 14 residues. Germline V gene sequence: CDR1 SGHAT, CDR2 FQDESV (reference sequence).

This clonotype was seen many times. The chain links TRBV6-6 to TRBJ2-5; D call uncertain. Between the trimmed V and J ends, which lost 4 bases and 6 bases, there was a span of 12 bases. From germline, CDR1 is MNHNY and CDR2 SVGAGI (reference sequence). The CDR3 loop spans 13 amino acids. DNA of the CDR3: TGTGCCAGCAGTTTTCCTGCAGCAAAGACCCAGTACTTC. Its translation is CASSFPAAKTQYF.

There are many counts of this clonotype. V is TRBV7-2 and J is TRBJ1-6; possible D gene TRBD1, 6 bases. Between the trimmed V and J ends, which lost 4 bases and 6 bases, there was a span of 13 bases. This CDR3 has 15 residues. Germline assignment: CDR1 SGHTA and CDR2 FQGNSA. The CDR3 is CASSSKTGSNSPLHF. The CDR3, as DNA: TGTGCCAGCAGCTCGAAGACAGGTTCTAATTCACCCCTCCACTTT. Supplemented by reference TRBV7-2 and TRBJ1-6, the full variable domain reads GAGVSQSPSNKVTEKGKDVELRCDPISGHTALYWYRQSLGQGLEFLIYFQGNSAPDKSGLPSDRFSAERTGGSVSTLTIQRTQQEDSAVYLCASSSKTGSNSPLHFGNGTRLTVT.

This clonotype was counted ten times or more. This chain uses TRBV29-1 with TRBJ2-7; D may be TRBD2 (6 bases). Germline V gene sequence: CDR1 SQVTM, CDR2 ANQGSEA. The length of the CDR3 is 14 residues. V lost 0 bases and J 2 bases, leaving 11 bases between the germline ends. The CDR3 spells CSVEDGGETYEQYF. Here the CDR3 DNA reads TGCAGCGTTGAAGACGGGGGAGAAACCTACGAGCAGTACTTC.

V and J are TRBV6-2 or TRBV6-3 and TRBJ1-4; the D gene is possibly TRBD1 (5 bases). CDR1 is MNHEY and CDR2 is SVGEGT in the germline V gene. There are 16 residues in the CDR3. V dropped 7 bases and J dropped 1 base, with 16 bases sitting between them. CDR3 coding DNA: TGTGCCAGCAAAACCAGGGTGGCGATAACTAATGAAAAACTGTTTTTT. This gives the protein CASKTRVAITNEKLFF.

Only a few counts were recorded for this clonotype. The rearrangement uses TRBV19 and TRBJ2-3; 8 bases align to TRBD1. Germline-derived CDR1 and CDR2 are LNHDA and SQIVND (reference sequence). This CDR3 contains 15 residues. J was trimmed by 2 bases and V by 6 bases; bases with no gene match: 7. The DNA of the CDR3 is TGTGCCAGTAGGGCCCCGGGACAGGACACAGATACGCAGTATTTT. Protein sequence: CASRAPGQDTDTQYF.

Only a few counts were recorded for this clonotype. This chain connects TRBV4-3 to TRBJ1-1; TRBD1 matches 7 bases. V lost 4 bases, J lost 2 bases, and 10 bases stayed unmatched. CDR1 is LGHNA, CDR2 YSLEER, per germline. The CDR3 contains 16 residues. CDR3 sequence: CASSPAADRTNTEAFF. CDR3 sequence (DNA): TGCGCCAGCAGCCCCGCCGCGGACAGGACAAACACTGAAGCTTTCTTT.

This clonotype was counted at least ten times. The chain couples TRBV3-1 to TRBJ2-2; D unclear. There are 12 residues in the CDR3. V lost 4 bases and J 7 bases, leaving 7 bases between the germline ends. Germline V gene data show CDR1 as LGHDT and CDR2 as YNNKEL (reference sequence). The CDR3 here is CASSPVSGELFF. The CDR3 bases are TGTGCCAGCAGCCCCGTCAGCGGGGAGCTGTTTTTT.

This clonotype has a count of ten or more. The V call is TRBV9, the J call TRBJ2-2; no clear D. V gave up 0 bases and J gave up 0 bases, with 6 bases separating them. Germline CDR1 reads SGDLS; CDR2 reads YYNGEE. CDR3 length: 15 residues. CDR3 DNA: TGTGCCAGCAGCGTAGCAGGAGCGAACACCGGGGAGCTGTTTTTT. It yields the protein CASSVAGANTGELFF.

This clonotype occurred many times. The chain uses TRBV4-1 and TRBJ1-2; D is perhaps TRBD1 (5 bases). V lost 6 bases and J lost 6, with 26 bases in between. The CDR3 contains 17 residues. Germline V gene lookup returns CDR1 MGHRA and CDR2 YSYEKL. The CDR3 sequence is CASSRLAPGPANDGYTF. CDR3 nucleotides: TGCGCCAGCAGTAGGTTAGCCCCGGGACCAGCAAATGATGGCTACACCTTC.

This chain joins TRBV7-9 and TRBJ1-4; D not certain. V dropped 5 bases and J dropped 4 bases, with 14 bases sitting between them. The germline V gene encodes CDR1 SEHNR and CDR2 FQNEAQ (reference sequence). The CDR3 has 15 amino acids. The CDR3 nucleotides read TGTGCCAGCAGCCCCCCCTTAGGAGGTAATGAAAAACTGTTTTTT. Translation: CASSPPLGGNEKLFF.

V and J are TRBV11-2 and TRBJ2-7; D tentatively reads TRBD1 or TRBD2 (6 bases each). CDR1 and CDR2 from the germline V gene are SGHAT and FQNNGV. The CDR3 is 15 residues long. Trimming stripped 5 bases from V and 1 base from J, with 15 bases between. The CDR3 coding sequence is TGTGCCAGCAGCCCATCCCGGGGGCCATCCTACGAGCAGTACTTC. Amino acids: CASSPSRGPSYEQYF.

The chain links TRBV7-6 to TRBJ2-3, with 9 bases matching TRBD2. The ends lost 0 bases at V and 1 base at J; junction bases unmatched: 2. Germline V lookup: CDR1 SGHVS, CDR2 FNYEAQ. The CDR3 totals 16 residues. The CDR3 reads CASSLASGGRTDTQYF. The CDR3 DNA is TGTGCCAGCAGCTTAGCAAGCGGGGGGCGCACAGATACGCAGTATTTT.

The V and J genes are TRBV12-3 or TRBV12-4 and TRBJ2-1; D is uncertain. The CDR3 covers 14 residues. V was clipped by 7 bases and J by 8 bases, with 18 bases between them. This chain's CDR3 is CASKAMVTSDEQFF. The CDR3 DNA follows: TGTGCCAGCAAGGCCATGGTGACAAGTGATGAGCAGTTCTTC.

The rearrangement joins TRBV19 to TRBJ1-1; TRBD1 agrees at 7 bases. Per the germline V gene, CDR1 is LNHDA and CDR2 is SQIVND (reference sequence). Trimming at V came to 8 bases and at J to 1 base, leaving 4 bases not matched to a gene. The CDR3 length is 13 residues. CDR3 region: CASQTGQNTEAFF. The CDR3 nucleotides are TGTGCCAGTCAGACAGGGCAGAACACTGAAGCTTTCTTT.

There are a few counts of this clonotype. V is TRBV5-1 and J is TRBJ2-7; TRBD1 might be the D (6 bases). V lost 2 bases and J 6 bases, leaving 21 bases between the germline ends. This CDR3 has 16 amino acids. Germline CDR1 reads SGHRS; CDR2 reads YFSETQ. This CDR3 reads CASSFRRGRGGLEQYF. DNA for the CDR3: TGCGCCAGCAGCTTCCGACGGGGAAGAGGGGGTCTCGAGCAGTACTTC. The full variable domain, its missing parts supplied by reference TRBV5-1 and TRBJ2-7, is KAGVTQTPRYLIKTRGQQVTLSCSPISGHRSVSWYQQTPGQGLQFLFEYFSETQRNKGNFPGRFSGRQFSNSRSEMNVSTLELGDSALYLCASSFRRGRGGLEQYFGPGTRLTVT.

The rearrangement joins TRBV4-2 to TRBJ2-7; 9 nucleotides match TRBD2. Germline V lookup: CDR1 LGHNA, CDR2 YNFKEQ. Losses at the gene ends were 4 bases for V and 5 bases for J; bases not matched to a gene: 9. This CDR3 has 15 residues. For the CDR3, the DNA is TGTGCCAGCAGCCTATCCGGGACTAGCTTTAACGAGCAGTACTTC. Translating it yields CASSLSGTSFNEQYF.

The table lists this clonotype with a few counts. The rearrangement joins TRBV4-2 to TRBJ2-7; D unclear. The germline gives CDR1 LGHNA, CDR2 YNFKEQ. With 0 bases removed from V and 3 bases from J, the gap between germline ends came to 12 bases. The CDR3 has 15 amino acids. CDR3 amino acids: CASSQDRAASYEQYF. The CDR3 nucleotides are TGTGCCAGCAGCCAAGATCGGGCGGCCAGCTACGAGCAGTACTTC.

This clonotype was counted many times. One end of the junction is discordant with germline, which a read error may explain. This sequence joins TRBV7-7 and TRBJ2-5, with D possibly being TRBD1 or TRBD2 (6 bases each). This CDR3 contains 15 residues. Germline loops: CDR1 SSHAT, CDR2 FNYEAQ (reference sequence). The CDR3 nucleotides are TGTGCTAGCAGCTCCGGGGGCGTTCTCCAAGAGACCCAGTACTTC. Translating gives CASSSGGVLQETQYF. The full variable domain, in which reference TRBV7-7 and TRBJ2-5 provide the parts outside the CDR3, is GAGVSQSPRYKVTKRGQDVTLRCDPISSHATLYWYQQALGQGPEFLTYFNYEAQPDKSGLPSDRFSAERPEGSISTLTIQRTEQRDSAMYRCASSSGGVLQETQYFGPGTRLLVL.

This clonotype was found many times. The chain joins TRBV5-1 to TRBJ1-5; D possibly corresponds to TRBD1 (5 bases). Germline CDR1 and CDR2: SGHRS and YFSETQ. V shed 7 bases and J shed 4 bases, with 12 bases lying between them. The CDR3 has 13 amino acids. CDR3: CASASGLNQPQHF. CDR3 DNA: TGCGCCAGCGCCTCAGGGCTGAATCAGCCCCAGCATTTT.

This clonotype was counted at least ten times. In DNA form, the CDR3 reads TGTGCCAGCAGCGTAACCGGGGATACGCAGTATTTT. This codes for CASSVTGDTQYF. The rearrangement joins TRBV9 to TRBJ2-3, with D unresolved. Germline V gives CDR1 SGDLS, CDR2 YYNGEE. The ends were cut back, 1 base at V and 6 bases at J, with 6 bases in the middle. The CDR3 loop spans 12 amino acids.

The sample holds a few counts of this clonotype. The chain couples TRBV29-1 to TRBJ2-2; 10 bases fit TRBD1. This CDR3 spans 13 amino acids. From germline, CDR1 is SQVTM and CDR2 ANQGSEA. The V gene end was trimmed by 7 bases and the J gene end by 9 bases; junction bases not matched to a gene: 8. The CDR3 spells CSGRTGGDRELFF. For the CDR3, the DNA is TGCAGCGGGAGGACAGGGGGAGACCGGGAGCTGTTTTTT.

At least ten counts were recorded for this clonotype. CDR3 region: CASSYPRGRGTQYF. The DNA for the CDR3 is TGTGCCAGCAGTTACCCTCGGGGCCGCGGGACCCAGTACTTC. The genes are TRBV6-2 or TRBV6-3 and TRBJ2-5; D might be TRBD1 or TRBD2, each matching 5 bases. CDR1 is MNHEY, CDR2 SVGEGT, per germline. CDR3 size: 14 residues. With 2 bases removed from V and 7 bases from J, the gap between germline ends came to 14 bases.

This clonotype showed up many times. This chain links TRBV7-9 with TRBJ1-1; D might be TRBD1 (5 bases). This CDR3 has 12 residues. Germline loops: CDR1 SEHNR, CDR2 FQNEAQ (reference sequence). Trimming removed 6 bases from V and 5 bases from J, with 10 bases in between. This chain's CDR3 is CASSRTRTEAFF. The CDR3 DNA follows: TGTGCCAGCAGTCGGACAAGGACTGAAGCTTTCTTT.